A selection of T cell receptor beta chains follows, all from one sample in a study of siplizumab effects on memory and regulatory T cells. The assay was immunoSEQ multiplex PCR, and TCRdb's table has in-frame clones only and misses some. The data show some 87,000 clones, with 90% seen just once and over 12% held by the top ten. The material sequenced was CD4+ T cells sorted from blood. The receptors were gathered from a human donor in good health. Each CDR3 is given with its conserved first and last residue. A D gene is named only where the DNA matches it firmly. The listing skips clone size in some rows; elsewhere it reads once, few, many or a size class.

TRBV11-2	TRBJ2-1	19	once	TRBD2	CASRRLAGVPKSSYNEQFF	TGTGCCAGCAGACGACTAGCGGGAGTCCCCAAGAGCTCCTACAATGAGCAGTTCTTC
TRBV7-2	TRBJ2-7	13	-	-	CASSLHRVSEQYF	TGTGCCAGCAGCTTACACAGGGTAAGCGAGCAGTACTTC
TRBV4-3	TRBJ1-2	15	-	TRBD1	CASSPAGGQAYGYTF	TGCGCCAGCAGCCCAGCGGGGGGACAGGCCTATGGCTACACCTTC
TRBV7-2	TRBJ2-7	14	-	TRBD2	CASSFLAGIYEQYF	TGTGCCAGCAGCTTCCTAGCGGGAATCTACGAGCAGTACTTC
TRBV6-5	TRBJ1-1	15	-	-	CASSLGRRGNTEAFF	TGTGCCAGCAGTTTAGGGCGAAGAGGAAACACTGAAGCTTTCTTT
TRBV4-1	TRBJ2-1	15	once	TRBD2	CASKLAGGDYNEQFF	TGCGCCAGCAAGCTAGCGGGAGGGGACTACAATGAGCAGTTCTTC
TRBV15	TRBJ2-7	14	-	TRBD2	CATSRAGGLYEQYF	TGTGCCACCAGCCGAGCGGGAGGCCTCTACGAGCAGTACTTC
TRBV5-1	TRBJ2-1	13	-	-	CASSLWEYNEQFF	TGCGCCAGCAGCTTGTGGGAATACAATGAGCAGTTCTTC
TRBV4-3	TRBJ2-7	18	-	TRBD2	CASSQQYTGGPSSYEQYF	TGCGCCAGCAGCCAACAGTATACGGGAGGGCCCTCATCCTACGAGCAGTACTTC
TRBV18	TRBJ2-5	12	-	-	CASSPPGETQYF	TGTGCCAGCTCACCACCGGGAGAGACCCAGTACTTC
TRBV30	TRBJ1-1	14	-	-	CAWFLLTMNTEAFF	TGTGCCTGGTTCCTCCTGACCATGAACACTGAAGCTTTCTTT
TRBV28	TRBJ2-7	13	-	-	CASTGIFLYEQYF	TGTGCCAGCACGGGAATTTTCCTCTACGAGCAGTACTTC
TRBV10-3	TRBJ1-1	16	-	-	CAIRPGRDNMNTEAFF	TGTGCCATCAGACCGGGACGGGACAACATGAACACTGAAGCTTTCTTT
TRBV5-1	TRBJ2-7	18	-	TRBD1	CASSSELGTGAVTYEQYF	TGCGCCAGCAGCTCCGAACTAGGGACAGGGGCCGTAACCTACGAGCAGTACTTC
TRBV5-1	TRBJ1-4	16	-	-	CASSQGRIATNEKLFF	TGCGCCAGCAGTCAGGGACGGATTGCAACTAATGAAAAACTGTTTTTT
TRBV5-1	TRBJ2-5	15	-	TRBD1	CASSSAGTGAGTQYF	TGCGCCAGCAGCTCAGCCGGGACAGGGGCGGGGACCCAGTACTTC
TRBV6-5	TRBJ2-7	15	once	TRBD1	CASSLDRGNLYEQYF	TGTGCCAGCAGCCTGGACAGGGGGAATCTCTACGAGCAGTACTTC
TRBV7-9	TRBJ1-4	13	-	TRBD1	CASPRGEDEKLFF	TGTGCCAGCCCCAGGGGGGAGGATGAAAAACTGTTTTTT
TRBV5-4	TRBJ2-1	15	few	-	CASSRPGAYYNEQFF	TGTGCCAGCAGCCGCCCGGGAGCTTACTACAATGAGCAGTTCTTC
TRBV6-5	TRBJ1-4	14	-	-	CASRLDSGGEKLFF	TGTGCCAGCAGGTTGGACAGCGGTGGTGAAAAACTGTTTTTT
TRBV4-1	TRBJ2-3	14	once	-	CASSQERSTDTQYF	TGCGCCAGCAGCCAAGAGCGGTCGACGGATACGCAGTATTTT
TRBV7-9	TRBJ2-5	12	-	-	CASSARGEPQYF	TGTGCCAGCAGCGCTAGGGGAGAGCCCCAGTACTTC
TRBV29-1	TRBJ2-3	11	-	-	CRGDFIDTQYF	TGCAGGGGGGATTTTATTGATACGCAGTATTTT
TRBV11-2	TRBJ2-3	15	-	TRBD2	CASSLWGGSTDTQYF	TGTGCCAGCAGCTTATGGGGAGGGAGCACAGATACGCAGTATTTT
TRBV19	TRBJ1-2	15	-	TRBD1	CASSTKRQGTYGYTF	TGTGCCAGTAGTACCAAGCGACAGGGAACCTATGGCTACACCTTC
TRBV12-5	TRBJ2-2	13	-	-	CASALRGTGELFF	TGTGCTAGTGCCTTACGGGGGACCGGGGAGCTGTTTTTT
TRBV6-1	TRBJ1-2	14	-	-	CASSEMDGGYGYTF	TGTGCCAGCAGTGAAATGGATGGGGGCTATGGCTACACCTTC
TRBV10-3	TRBJ2-4	13	-	-	CAISGGQLNIQYF	TGTGCCATCAGTGGTGGACAGCTAAACATTCAGTACTTC
TRBV30	TRBJ2-3	14	few	TRBD2	CAWSLAEPTDTQYF	TGTGCCTGGAGTCTAGCGGAACCCACAGATACGCAGTATTTT
TRBV4-1	TRBJ2-2	18	few	TRBD2	CASSQDRGTSGRAGELFF	TGCGCCAGCAGCCAAGATCGGGGGACTAGCGGGAGGGCCGGGGAGCTGTTTTTT
TRBV11-1	TRBJ2-7	15	-	-	CASSLDTPFPHEQYF	TGTGCCAGCAGCTTAGACACCCCGTTCCCCCACGAGCAGTACTTC
TRBV13	TRBJ2-4	16	-	TRBD1	CASSRRTGSAKNIQYF	TGTGCCAGCAGCAGAAGGACAGGCTCAGCCAAAAACATTCAGTACTTC
TRBV4-2	TRBJ2-5	15	few	TRBD1	CASSLRQGSRETQYF	TGTGCCAGCAGCCTCAGACAGGGGTCCCGAGAGACCCAGTACTTC
TRBV30	TRBJ2-3	12	-	TRBD2	CAWNSGRYTQYF	TGTGCCTGGAATAGCGGGAGGTATACGCAGTATTTT
TRBV28	TRBJ2-2	15	-	TRBD2	CASTVTSGRTGELFF	TGTGCCAGCACCGTGACTAGCGGGAGGACCGGGGAGCTGTTTTTT
TRBV13	TRBJ2-1	17	-	-	CASSRHVGGSSYNEQFF	TGTGCCAGCAGCCGCCATGTGGGGGGAAGCTCCTACAATGAGCAGTTCTTC
TRBV5-4	TRBJ2-7	15	-	TRBD1	CASSPYGTGIGEQYF	TGTGCCAGCAGCCCTTACGGGACAGGGATAGGCGAGCAGTACTTC
TRBV10-1	TRBJ2-3	15	once	TRBD2	CASSHGTSGSDTQYF	TGCGCCAGCAGTCACGGGACTAGCGGGAGTGATACGCAGTATTTT
TRBV2	TRBJ2-7	14	-	-	CASSGRTTTYEQYF	TGTGCCAGCAGTGGGAGGACAACGACCTACGAGCAGTACTTC
TRBV6-5	TRBJ2-7	14	-	-	CASSYRDRTYEQYF	TGTGCCAGCAGTTACCGAGACAGAACCTACGAGCAGTACTTC
TRBV5-4	TRBJ2-7	15	-	TRBD2	CASSFDRTSVYEQYF	TGTGCCAGCAGCTTTGATCGGACTAGTGTATACGAGCAGTACTTC
TRBV2	TRBJ2-5	14	-	-	CASSRAVVQETQYF	TGTGCCAGCAGTCGGGCGGTCGTTCAAGAGACCCAGTACTTC
TRBV16	TRBJ1-5	11	-	-	CASSQGQPQHF	TGTGCCAGCAGCCAGGGACAGCCCCAGCATTTT
TRBV11-3	TRBJ2-1	14	-	-	CASSLTGAIGEQFF	TGTGCCAGCAGCTTAACAGGAGCGATAGGTGAGCAGTTCTTC
TRBV5-1	TRBJ2-1	15	once	TRBD2	CASSFLAGGPGEQFF	TGCGCCAGCAGCTTCTTAGCGGGAGGGCCCGGGGAGCAGTTCTTC
TRBV2	TRBJ2-2	16	-	-	CASSEMAGSITGELFF	TGTGCCAGCAGTGAAATGGCGGGATCGATCACCGGGGAGCTGTTTTTT
TRBV7-3	TRBJ2-7	18	once	TRBD2	CASSSPKRGGRNSDEQYF	TGTGCCAGCAGCTCCCCCAAAAGGGGCGGGAGAAACTCGGACGAGCAGTACTTC
TRBV4-1	TRBJ2-7	15	-	-	CASSQAPGRAYEQYF	TGCGCCAGCAGCCAAGCCCCGGGACGGGCCTACGAGCAGTACTTC
TRBV28	TRBJ1-2	12	-	-	CASSRRGYGYTF	TGTGCCAGCAGTCGGAGGGGCTATGGCTACACCTTC
TRBV9	TRBJ2-5	14	-	TRBD2	CASSLGEGLETQYF	TGTGCCAGCAGCCTAGGGGAGGGACTTGAGACCCAGTACTTC
TRBV27	TRBJ2-2	14	-	-	CASSATGNTGELFF	TGTGCCAGCAGCGCGACAGGGAACACCGGGGAGCTGTTTTTT
TRBV19	TRBJ2-7	17	-	TRBD1	CASSHYRGGRGSYEQYF	TGTGCCAGTAGCCACTACAGGGGTGGTCGGGGCTCCTACGAGCAGTACTTC
TRBV7-9	TRBJ2-7	15	once	TRBD1	CASSRDRPSSYEQYF	TGTGCCAGCAGCCGGGACAGACCTTCCTCCTACGAGCAGTACTTC